What follows are 16 T cell receptor beta chains derived from one specimen sequenced in a study of T cell changes during pregnancy in multiple sclerosis. Data came from immunoSEQ multiplex PCR; TCRdb stores just in-frame clones and leaves some out. The sample shows 45,000 to 55,000 clones, nearly 95% of them seen only once. The source was CD4+ T cells from peripheral blood mononuclear cells, collected after pregnancy. These TCRs come from a female donor in good health, enrolled as a control in a pregnancy study.

J is TRBJ2-3 and V is TRBV5-1; D is perhaps TRBD2 (5 bases). Germline V gene sequence: CDR1 SGHRS, CDR2 YFSETQ. This CDR3 has 18 amino acids. Trimming left V 4 bases short and J 0 bases short, with 21 bases between. The CDR3 loop is CASSRGPLGSASTDTQYF. DNA of the CDR3: TGCGCCAGCAGCCGAGGCCCCCTGGGGAGCGCCAGCACAGATACGCAGTATTTT.

The V and J genes are TRBV2 and TRBJ2-7, with 7 bases that match TRBD1. Losses at the gene ends were 8 bases for V and 5 bases for J; bases not matched to a gene: 9. This CDR3 comprises 13 residues. Germline assignment: CDR1 SNHLY and CDR2 FYNNEI. CDR3 sequence reads: CASGRDSLNEQYF. DNA of the CDR3: TGTGCCAGCGGCAGGGACAGTCTCAACGAGCAGTACTTC.

The chain combines TRBV13 with TRBJ1-5; no reliable D call. The germline gives CDR1 PRHDT, CDR2 FYEKMQ (reference sequence). The CDR3 loop spans 15 amino acids. The ends were cut back, 3 bases at V and 0 bases at J, with 9 bases in the middle. The CDR3 is CASSLGRYSNQPQHF. CDR3 bases: TGTGCCAGCAGCTTGGGGAGGTATAGCAATCAGCCCCAGCATTTT.

The V and J genes are TRBV2 and TRBJ2-7; 10 bases are a match to TRBD2. Trimming took 10 bases from V and 6 from J; bases not matched to a gene: 9. CDR3 size: 13 residues. Germline V CDR1 and CDR2: SNHLY, FYNNEI. In DNA form, the CDR3 reads TGTGCCATCAGAGCGGGGGGGCCAGGCGAGCAGTACTTC. Protein product: CAIRAGGPGEQYF.

The chain joins TRBV5-4 to TRBJ2-1; 8 nucleotides match TRBD2. Germline V lookup: CDR1 SGHNT, CDR2 YYREEE (reference sequence). CDR3 length equals 16 residues. V shed 2 bases, J shed 4 bases, and the junction held 8 bases outside the gene matches. In nucleotides, the CDR3 is TGTGCCAGCAGCTTAACCGGGACTAGGTTGTACAATGAGCAGTTCTTC. This gives the protein CASSLTGTRLYNEQFF.

This chain connects TRBV29-1 to TRBJ1-1; TRBD1 matches at 7 bases. V gave up 4 bases and J gave up 2 bases; unmatched junction bases: 7. CDR1 is SQVTM and CDR2 is ANQGSEA in the germline V gene. The CDR3 runs to 14 residues. The CDR3 nucleotides read TGCAGCGTTGCTAGGGACAGCGGAAACACTGAAGCTTTCTTT. It translates to CSVARDSGNTEAFF.

This clone was seen repeatedly, ten times or more. The chain uses TRBV19 and TRBJ2-2; D remains ambiguous. Germline values: CDR1 LNHDA, CDR2 SQIVND (reference sequence). V shed 5 bases and J shed 2 bases, with 6 bases lying between them. The CDR3 runs to 13 residues. CDR3 protein: CASSSQNTGELFF. Written as DNA, the CDR3 is TGTGCCAGTAGTTCCCAAAACACCGGGGAGCTGTTTTTT.

The rearrangement links TRBV7-6 to TRBJ2-3; D gene ambiguous. The CDR3 extends over 12 amino acids. The V gene's germline CDR1 is SGHVS and CDR2 FNYEAQ. Trimming pared 5 bases from V and 3 bases from J, leaving 6 bases between. The CDR3 is CASSPRTDTQYF. The CDR3 DNA is TGTGCCAGCAGCCCCAGGACAGATACGCAGTATTTT.

This clone was found once. This chain links TRBV19 with TRBJ2-1; 9 bases match TRBD2. This CDR3 contains 13 residues. Germline CDR1 and CDR2: LNHDA and SQIVND (reference sequence). Trimming removed 8 bases from V and 7 bases from J; junction bases left unmatched: 6. For the CDR3, the DNA is TGTGCCAGTTGCGGACTAGCGCTTAATGAGCAGTTCTTC. Translated: CASCGLALNEQFF.

The DNA of the CDR3 is TGTGCCTGGAGACTAGCGGGGGGGAACACAGATACGCAGTATTTT. Its protein is CAWRLAGGNTDTQYF. The chain carries TRBV30 and TRBJ2-3; 13 nucleotides align to TRBD2. CDR3 length equals 15 residues. With 3 bases clipped from V and 2 bases from J, the junction kept 2 bases outside the gene matches. Germline-derived CDR1 and CDR2 are GTSNPN and SVGIG (reference sequence).

The chain has TRBV19 and TRBJ1-6; 10 bases fit TRBD1. CDR1 is LNHDA, CDR2 SQIVND, per germline (reference sequence). The trim removed 8 bases at V and 9 bases at J, leaving 16 bases unmatched. The CDR3 sequence is 17 residues long. CDR3 sequence (DNA): TGTGCCAGTTCTCGACAGGGGGCGGCGGGGATCAGTTCACCCCTCCACTTT. Protein product: CASSRQGAAGISSPLHF.

This rearrangement joins TRBV5-1 to TRBJ2-3, with 11 bases fitting TRBD2. CDR1 SGHRS and CDR2 YFSETQ come from the germline V gene. The CDR3 extends over 17 amino acids. The V gene end was trimmed by 4 bases and the J gene end by 5 bases; junction bases not matched to a gene: 12. CDR3 in amino acids: CASSPFIAGGRGDTQYF. The CDR3 nucleotides are TGCGCCAGCAGCCCCTTCATAGCGGGGGGGCGGGGAGATACGCAGTATTTT. The variable domain in full, completed from reference TRBV5-1 and TRBJ2-3, reads KAGVTQTPRYLIKTRGQQVTLSCSPISGHRSVSWYQQTPGQGLQFLFEYFSETQRNKGNFPGRFSGRQFSNSRSEMNVSTLELGDSALYLCASSPFIAGGRGDTQYFGPGTRLTVL.

The sample holds one count of this clone. V gene TRBV5-8 combines with J gene TRBJ2-7; D gene unclear. The CDR3 spans 14 residues. Deletions cut 0 bases from V and 3 bases from J, with 10 bases between. Per the germline V gene, CDR1 is SGHTS and CDR2 is YDEGEE. CDR3 in amino acids: CASSLATGNYEQYF. The CDR3 nucleotides are TGTGCCAGCAGCTTGGCGACGGGTAACTACGAGCAGTACTTC.

The J gene is TRBJ1-1, the V gene TRBV15, with a weak D call TRBD1 (5 bases). The germline V gene encodes CDR1 LNHNV and CDR2 YYDKDF (reference sequence). Between the trimmed V and J ends, which lost 1 base and 3 bases, there was a span of 9 bases. This CDR3 region has 14 residues. The CDR3 nucleotides read TGTGCCACCAGCAGAGCCCAGGGATACACTGAAGCTTTCTTT. Protein sequence: CATSRAQGYTEAFF.

The chain is built from TRBV25-1 and TRBJ2-5; no reliable D call. The J call is doubtful: the DNA matches TRBJ2-7 better. Germline V gene sequence: CDR1 MGHDK, CDR2 SYGVNS. The CDR3 totals 13 residues. The CDR3 DNA follows: TGTGCCAGCTCGAGAGGAAGGATCTACGAGCAGTACTTC. It encodes CASSRGRIYEQYF.

Note on this clone: The same CDR3 also results from other DNA sequences found in this sample. The rearrangement uses TRBV6-1 and TRBJ2-4; D is perhaps TRBD2 (5 bases). V was cut by 2 bases and J by 0 bases, with 8 bases left in between. The CDR3 covers 15 residues. The V gene's germline CDR1 is MNHNS and CDR2 SASEGT. This CDR3 is CASSEIGLAKNIQYF. In nucleotides, the CDR3 is TGTGCCAGCAGTGAAATAGGACTAGCCAAAAACATTCAGTACTTC.